The sequence of this TCR beta chain was determined in a study of shared clonotypes between healthy human individuals. Study-level findings and limits: There were few donors, and this limited the genetic and exposure-history diversity represented.

The assay used deep level. The table came from immunoSEQ multiplex PCR; TCRdb's copy has only in-frame clones and leaves some out. The repertoire holds about 680,000 clones, with just over 90% as singletons. The germline V gene has CDR1 SNHLY and CDR2 FYNNEI. V gave up 6 bases and J gave up 6 bases, with 24 bases separating them. The CDR3 contains 17 residues. On this clone itself: No antigen is known for it.

The naive CD8 fraction comprised CD45RO-negative cells positively selected for CCR7 and excluded terminally differentiated effector memory CD45RA+ cells. The chain combines TRBV2 with TRBJ2-1, with a tentative D call TRBD2 (6 bases). The sequence derives from a man younger than 40 in good health. What was sequenced was naive CD8+ T cells sorted from blood. The CDR3 protein is CASRTGLAGSLGNEQFF. For the CDR3, the DNA is TGTGCCAGCAGGACCGGTTTGGCGGGAAGTTTGGGCAATGAGCAGTTCTTC.